A selection of T cell receptor beta chains follows, all from one sample in a study of neoadjuvant anti-PD-1 for oral cavity cancer. Data came from immunoSEQ multiplex PCR; TCRdb stores just in-frame clones and leaves some out. This sample has 13,000 to 15,000 clones; approximately 74% occur once, and the top ten carry 2.5% to 3.5%. The source material was PBMCs, sampled after nivolumab (anti-PD-1) treatment. These receptors were obtained from a person aged 40 to 85 with oral cavity squamous cell carcinoma. Both conserved end residues are trimmed from each CDR3. D genes are given only for firm matches.

J | D | V | CDR3
TRBJ2-5 | . | TRBV19 | ASSKVFLPDSYKGETQY
TRBJ1-4 | . | TRBV7-2 | ASSSQGTNEKLF
TRBJ2-6 | TRBD2 | TRBV14 | ASSQGWTSGYSGANVLT
TRBJ2-5 | . | TRBV5-6 | ASSLGTAQETQY
TRBJ2-3 | TRBD2 | TRBV6-1 | ASIQTSGIRNTQY
TRBJ2-7 | . | TRBV4-1 | ASSQDWVQMSYEQY
TRBJ1-2 | . | TRBV7-8 | ASSLSPRDGYT
TRBJ2-2 | . | TRBV7-6 | ASSLVQVATGELF
TRBJ1-5 | TRBD1 | TRBV5-1 | ASSYTGTGNQPQH
TRBJ1-1 | TRBD1 | TRBV29-1 | SVELQGWDTEAF
TRBJ1-1 | . | TRBV5-1 | ASSFRGEENTEAF
TRBJ2-7 | TRBD1 | TRBV6-5 | ASSLFRDSTYEQY
TRBJ2-1 | . | TRBV5-5 | ASSLAPSLSSYNEQF
TRBJ1-1 | . | TRBV7-3 | ASSLGSNTEAF
TRBJ2-3 | . | TRBV27 | ASRGSGREPPDTQY
TRBJ1-4 | . | TRBV5-1 | ASSTGQSTNEKLF
TRBJ2-5 | . | TRBV11-2 | ASSPPGGRGQGETQY
TRBJ2-3 | . | TRBV6-4 | ASRAGDTQY
TRBJ2-7 | . | TRBV6-5 | ASSYSNLGGYEQY
TRBJ1-4 | . | TRBV19 | ASSPLGPAQVATNEKLF
TRBJ1-2 | TRBD1 | TRBV15 | ATSLGQGANYGYT
TRBJ1-5 | . | TRBV6-1 | ASSEEWVRVQPQH
TRBJ1-2 | . | TRBV29-1 | SVDFWGSGYT
TRBJ2-7 | . | TRBV6-5 | ASSSPGGEQY
TRBJ2-5 | . | TRBV4-1 | ASSQDRGVGETQY
TRBJ2-1 | TRBD2 | TRBV7-9 | ASRLTLAGDEQF
TRBJ1-3 | . | TRBV6-5 | ASRTLADSGNTIY
TRBJ2-7 | TRBD1 | TRBV29-1 | SVQGAAGPYEQY
TRBJ2-2 | TRBD2 | TRBV6-1 | ASSEKVAGMELF
TRBJ2-5 | . | TRBV9 | ASSVGGQETQY
TRBJ2-7 | . | TRBV6-4 | ASGGKGKGHYEQY
TRBJ2-1 | . | TRBV9 | ASSLSSSYNEQF
TRBJ1-5 | . | TRBV5-8 | ASSLDRAQPQH
TRBJ2-1 | TRBD2 | TRBV28 | ASRGNKGTSGTRQF
TRBJ1-1 | TRBD1 | TRBV6-1 | ASRPGQPEAF
TRBJ2-1 | TRBD1 | TRBV6-5 | ASSRDRRSNEQF
TRBJ1-3 | . | TRBV19 | ASKSRDTYSGNTIY